The entry below describes one T cell receptor beta chain. These data originate in a study of molecular identifiers for immune sequencing clone quantification. The CDR3 contains 15 residues. V gave up 0 bases and J gave up 3 bases, with 12 bases separating them. Germline lookup yields CDR1 LGHNA and CDR2 YSLEER. From the PCR reads, TCRdb called clonotypes with MiXCR, one entry per CDR3 protein. The sample lists some 320,000 distinct CDR3 sequences, over 20% occurring once. The material sequenced was naive CD8+ T cells from blood, with Jurkat cell RNA spiked in. Subset: FACS-sorted CD8+CD4-CCR7+CD45RA+ naive T cells. This chain joins TRBV4-3 and TRBJ2-7; perhaps TRBD2 as D (6 bases). This TCR came from a human donor in good health. Some libraries in this study had Jurkat cell RNA spiked in. CDR3 loop: CASSQDRGISYEQYF. The CDR3 DNA sequence: TGCGCCAGCAGCCAAGATCGGGGGATCAGCTACGAGCAGTACTTC.